This entry describes one T cell receptor (beta chain). Antigen unknown. Each CDR3 protein is one row after TCRdb ran MiXCR on the RT-PCR reads. This table has 650,000 to 800,000 distinct CDR3 sequences, approximately 18% appearing once. This sample was taken from a study of response to subunit inactivated influenza vaccine. V dropped 8 bases and J dropped 6; count of bases not matched to a gene: 6. CDR3 length: 13 amino acids. In germline, CDR1 is LNHNV, CDR2 YYDKDF (reference sequence). Study-level findings and limits: T cells newly recruited by each seasonal influenza vaccination are few, the authors suggested.

The genes are TRBV15 and TRBJ2-3; 9 nucleotides line up with TRBD1. The clonotype comes from a man in his fifties or sixties who received an inactivated influenza vaccine. The sample consisted of PBMCs from blood, taken 5 days after vaccination. CDR3 in DNA: TGTGCCACCGGGACAGGGCTGGGGGATACGCAGTATTTT. It specifies CATGTGLGDTQYF.